These T cell receptor beta chains were read from a single sample in a study of blood T cell repertoires in COVID-19. Repertoires were generated with immunoSEQ multiplex PCR, while TCRdb's copy carries only in-frame clones and drops some. The profile shows some 120,000 clones, about 81% of them singletons. The sample was peripheral blood. These receptor sequences come from a man in his sixties or seventies with acute or convalescent COVID-19. Each CDR3 is given with its conserved first and last residue. The order of the fields is clone size, CDR3 length, J gene, D gene, V gene, CDR3 DNA, CDR3 protein. The D gene is left open where the match is weak. Clone size is shown for a subset of rows, as once, few, many or a class of expanded clone.

>NA|14|TRBJ1-3|NA|TRBV9
TGTGCCAGCAGCGTAGGCATAGCTGGAAACACCATATATTTT
CASSVGIAGNTIYF
>NA|13|TRBJ1-5|NA|TRBV11-2
TGTGCCAGCAGCTTAGAGTCGAATCAGCCCCAGCATTTT
CASSLESNQPQHF
>few|12|TRBJ1-1|NA|TRBV5-6
TGTGCCAGCAGCTTAAACTCAGGGGTCGCTTTCTTT
CASSLNSGVAFF
>NA|15|TRBJ1-2|TRBD1|TRBV7-8
TGTGCCAGCAGCCGTCGTGGGACAGGAGCTGATGGCTACACCTTC
CASSRRGTGADGYTF
>few|14|TRBJ2-7|TRBD1|TRBV5-1
TGCGCCAGCAGCTTACGGACAGGGGACGACGAGCAGTACTTC
CASSLRTGDDEQYF
>NA|13|TRBJ1-1|NA|TRBV12-3/TRBV12-4
TGTGCCAGCAGTTTAGGTTCGAGCACTGAAGCTTTCTTT
CASSLGSSTEAFF
>NA|14|TRBJ1-1|TRBD1|TRBV5-1
TGCGCCAGCAGCTACACAGGGGGAGGGACTGAAGCTTTCTTT
CASSYTGGGTEAFF
>NA|15|TRBJ2-7|TRBD2|TRBV6-5
TGTGCCAGCAGTATTACGGCTAGCGGGACCTACGAGCAGTACTTC
CASSITASGTYEQYF
>NA|15|TRBJ1-2|NA|TRBV5-4
TGTGCCAGCAGCACCGAAGGGGGAAAGAGAGATGGCTACACCTTC
CASSTEGGKRDGYTF
>NA|15|TRBJ2-7|NA|TRBV19
TGTGCCAGTAGTTCCTACCCGACAATGACCTACGAGCAGTACTTC
CASSSYPTMTYEQYF
>NA|11|TRBJ2-7|TRBD1|TRBV3-1/TRBV3-2
TGTGCCAGCAGCCTAGGACAGGGGCAGTACTTC
CASSLGQGQYF
>NA|12|TRBJ1-2|TRBD1|TRBV2
TGTGCCAGCAGTGCCGGACAGGGGAGCTACACCTTC
CASSAGQGSYTF
>NA|15|TRBJ1-4|TRBD1|TRBV5-4
TGTGCCAGCAGCCGACAGGGCCCAACTAATGAAAAACTGTTTTTT
CASSRQGPTNEKLFF
>NA|15|TRBJ2-1|TRBD2|TRBV7-3
TGTGCCAGCAGCTTGGCTCACGGGAGGGCCGGTGAGCAGTTCTTC
CASSLAHGRAGEQFF
>NA|13|TRBJ1-1|NA|TRBV12-3/TRBV12-4
TGTGCCAGCAGTTTTCTTCTGAACACTGAAGCTTTCTTT
CASSFLLNTEAFF
>NA|16|TRBJ2-1|NA|TRBV7-8
TGTGCCAGCAGCTCCCCCGAGGCTAGCGCTTACAATGAGCAGTTCTTC
CASSSPEASAYNEQFF
>once|14|TRBJ2-5|NA|TRBV11-3
TGTGCCAGCAGCCAGGGGCCAGGGGAAGAGACCCAGTACTTC
CASSQGPGEETQYF
>few|13|TRBJ2-7|NA|TRBV5-5
TGTGCCAGCAGCTTGTCCAGGGACTACGAGCAGTACTTC
CASSLSRDYEQYF
>NA|14|TRBJ2-7|NA|TRBV5-1
TGCGCCAGCAGCTTTGAGGAAGGTCCTAGAGAGCAGTACTTC
CASSFEEGPREQYF
>NA|16|TRBJ2-7|TRBD2|TRBV24-1
TGTGCCACCAGTGATCCTACTAGCGGGAGGCCCTACGAGCAGTACTTC
CATSDPTSGRPYEQYF
>NA|15|TRBJ2-5|NA|TRBV3-1/TRBV3-2
TGTGCCAGCAGCCAAGATGTGCGGGGGCTTGAGACCCAGTACTTC
CASSQDVRGLETQYF
>NA|16|TRBJ2-7|TRBD2|TRBV6-1
TGTGCCAGCAGTGAAGAGCTAGCGGGGTCCACCTACGAGCAGTACTTC
CASSEELAGSTYEQYF
>NA|15|TRBJ1-6|TRBD1|TRBV30
TGTGCCTGGAGTTATCCGGGACAGGGTGGTTCACCCCTCCACTTT
CAWSYPGQGGSPLHF
>NA|15|TRBJ1-2|TRBD1|TRBV5-1
TGCGCCAGCAGCTTGGGCCTTGACAGGGGCTATGGCTACACCTTC
CASSLGLDRGYGYTF
>NA|12|TRBJ2-1|NA|TRBV11-3
TGTGCCAGCAGCGCGCAGGGATGGGAGCAGTTCTTC
CASSAQGWEQFF
>once|14|TRBJ1-1|NA|TRBV7-9
TGTGCCAGCAGCAGACACTTCATGAACACTGAAGCTTTCTTT
CASSRHFMNTEAFF
>few|15|TRBJ1-1|NA|TRBV2
TGTGCCAGCAGTGCAACCGGGGGTAAGAACACTGAAGCTTTCTTT
CASSATGGKNTEAFF
>NA|14|TRBJ2-2|NA|TRBV18
TGTGCCAGCTCACCTGACAGGAACACCGGGGAGCTGTTTTTT
CASSPDRNTGELFF
>NA|14|TRBJ2-1|NA|TRBV5-1
TGCGCCAGCAGCCTAACAGGGGACTCCAATGAGCAGTTCTTC
CASSLTGDSNEQFF
>NA|18|TRBJ2-6|TRBD2|TRBV7-2
TGTGCCAGCAGCAAGGGACTAGCGGGGGTGCTTGGGGCCAACGTCCTGACTTTC
CASSKGLAGVLGANVLTF
>NA|11|TRBJ2-1|NA|TRBV11-2
TGTGCCAGCAGCCGCGTCAATGAGCAGTTCTTC
CASSRVNEQFF
>NA|12|TRBJ2-7|TRBD1|TRBV10-3
TGTGCCAGTGGGACAGCAAACTACGAGCAGTACTTC
CASGTANYEQYF
>NA|12|TRBJ2-7|TRBD1|TRBV28
TGTGCCAGCACCAGACAGGGCTACGAGCAGTACTTC
CASTRQGYEQYF
>NA|15|TRBJ1-2|NA|TRBV28
TGTGCCAGCAGTTTACCAACTCCAGGGGTCTTAAGCTACACCTTC
CASSLPTPGVLSYTF
>NA|13|TRBJ2-5|NA|TRBV9
TGTGCCAGCAGCGTAGACGGCCAAGAGACCCAGTACTTC
CASSVDGQETQYF
>NA|16|TRBJ1-6|NA|TRBV4-1
TGCGCCAGCAGCCAATCGGGTCGGGGGGGGCTTTCACCCCTCCACTTT
CASSQSGRGGLSPLHF
>NA|14|TRBJ2-3|NA|TRBV5-8
TGTGCCAGCCGCCCTTTGGTGGCAACAGATACGCAGTATTTT
CASRPLVATDTQYF
>NA|16|TRBJ1-1|NA|TRBV18
TGTGCCAGCTCACCACGGGACACACTATTTGCAGCTGAAGCTTTCTTT
CASSPRDTLFAAEAFF
>NA|13|TRBJ1-2|TRBD1|TRBV6-5
TGTGCCAGCAAGCTCGGGACAGGGACTGGCTACACCTTC
CASKLGTGTGYTF
>NA|15|TRBJ2-1|NA|TRBV5-1
TGCGCCAGCAGCTTGGGGGCAGCTTCCTACAATGAGCAGTTCTTC
CASSLGAASYNEQFF
>NA|15|TRBJ1-2|NA|TRBV4-2
TGTGCCAGCAGCCCCGATACAGACCCTAACTATGGCTACACCTTC
CASSPDTDPNYGYTF
>few|15|TRBJ2-7|TRBD1|TRBV19
TGTGCCAGTAGTACCGGGACAGCTCCAGCCTACGAGCAGTACTTC
CASSTGTAPAYEQYF
>NA|16|TRBJ2-1|NA|TRBV5-1
TGCGCCAGCAGCTTGGAAGACACCAGCTCCTACAATGAGCAGTTCTTC
CASSLEDTSSYNEQFF
>NA|15|TRBJ2-2|NA|TRBV3-1/TRBV3-2
TGTGCCAGCAGCAGTCAAGGCACTAAAAACGGGGAGCTGTTTTTT
CASSSQGTKNGELFF